A single sample gave rise to the 9 T cell receptor beta chains below, sequenced in a study of cytomegalovirus exposure and HLA in healthy donors. PCR involved 60 Vbeta and 13 Jbeta primers. The data were produced by immunoSEQ multiplex PCR, yet TCRdb's version contains in-frame clones alone and is incomplete. The sample shows 180,000 or so clones, about 79% of them seen only once. Sequences were obtained from PBMCs. The receptors come from a boy under 10 years old in good health and CMV-seronegative.

The J gene is TRBJ1-1, the V gene TRBV7-3; D might be TRBD1 (6 bases). Germline V gives CDR1 SGHTA, CDR2 FQGTGA. This CDR3 has 12 amino acids. The V gene lost 5 bases and the J gene lost 4 bases, with 8 bases spanning the gap. The CDR3 protein is CASSGTLTEAFF. The CDR3 nucleotides are TGTGCCAGCAGCGGGACACTCACTGAAGCTTTCTTT.

This chain connects TRBV5-4 to TRBJ2-4, with 7 nucleotides matching TRBD1. V gave up 4 bases and J gave up 4 bases; unmatched junction bases: 5. CDR3 length equals 14 residues. Per the germline V gene, CDR1 is SGHNT and CDR2 is YYREEE (reference sequence). The CDR3 protein is CASSAGTAKNIQYF. In nucleotides, the CDR3 is TGTGCCAGCAGCGCCGGGACAGCTAAAAACATTCAGTACTTC.

V gene TRBV5-1 combines with J gene TRBJ2-3; no firm D call. The CDR3 spans 14 residues. V was pared by 4 bases and J by 0 bases, with 9 bases between. Germline V gene lookup returns CDR1 SGHRS and CDR2 YFSETQ. This chain's CDR3 is CASSLTSSTDTQYF. For the CDR3, the DNA is TGCGCCAGCAGCCTCACATCTAGCACAGATACGCAGTATTTT.

This clone has only a few counts. The rearrangement links TRBV15 to TRBJ2-1; no reliable D call. Between the trimmed V and J ends, which lost 6 bases and 0 bases, there was a span of 12 bases. In germline, CDR1 is LNHNV, CDR2 YYDKDF (reference sequence). CDR3 length: 15 amino acids. The CDR3 sequence is CATSSAVSSYNEQFF. The CDR3 DNA reads as TGTGCCACCAGTTCCGCCGTGAGCTCCTACAATGAGCAGTTCTTC. Variable domain in full (rest from reference TRBV15 and TRBJ2-1): DAMVIQNPRYQVTQFGKPVTLSCSQTLNHNVMYWYQQKSSQAPKLLFHYYDKDFNNEADTPDNFQSRRPNTSFCFLDIRSPGLGDTAMYLCATSSAVSSYNEQFFGPGTRLTVL.

The chain carries TRBV7-2 and TRBJ2-7, with D maybe TRBD1 (5 bases). In germline, CDR1 is SGHTA, CDR2 FQGNSA. V was trimmed by 4 bases and J by 0 bases, leaving 10 bases between them. This CDR3 has 14 amino acids. CDR3 DNA: TGTGCCAGCAGCTCCTACAGGAGCTCCTACGAGCAGTACTTC. Amino acid sequence: CASSSYRSSYEQYF. Full variable domain (remainder filled in from reference TRBV7-2 and TRBJ2-7): GAGVSQSPSNKVTEKGKDVELRCDPISGHTALYWYRQSLGQGLEFLIYFQGNSAPDKSGLPSDRFSAERTGGSVSTLTIQRTQQEDSAVYLCASSSYRSSYEQYFGPGTRLTVT.

This rearrangement joins TRBV18 to TRBJ2-7, with 9 bases matching TRBD1. The CDR3 contains 14 residues. The J segment lost 5 bases and the V segment lost 5 bases, leaving 7 bases of the junction unmatched. Germline CDR1 is KGHSH and CDR2 is LQKENI. The CDR3 here is CASSMDRGTHEQYF. DNA of the CDR3: TGTGCCAGCTCAATGGACAGGGGAACCCACGAGCAGTACTTC.

The J gene is TRBJ1-3, the V gene TRBV5-4; D is ambiguous. This CDR3 spans 17 amino acids. Trimming shortened V by 1 base and J by 3 bases, and 17 bases separated the two germline ends. The germline CDR1 and CDR2 sequences are SGHNT and YYREEE (reference sequence). CDR3 nucleotide sequence: TGTGCCAGCAGCTTGAAGTTGTGGCTGCTGGTTGGAAACACCATATATTTT. This gives the protein CASSLKLWLLVGNTIYF.

This sequence joins TRBV7-6 and TRBJ2-2; 11 bases match TRBD2. The CDR3 covers 17 residues. Trimming took 5 bases from V and 1 from J; bases not matched to a gene: 6. The germline V gene has CDR1 SGHVS and CDR2 FNYEAQ. CDR3 loop: CASSISGGAMNTGELFF. The CDR3 DNA is TGTGCCAGCAGCATTAGCGGGGGGGCCATGAACACCGGGGAGCTGTTTTTT.

The chain links TRBV28 to TRBJ2-3, with D possibly TRBD2 on 6 matching bases. The CDR3 totals 12 residues. Trimming cost V 6 bases and J 6 bases, with 10 bases left between them. Per the germline V gene, CDR1 is MDHEN and CDR2 is SYDVKM. As DNA, the CDR3 is TGTGCCAGCAGGGTCCGGGGGGATACGCAGTATTTT. The encoded protein is CASRVRGDTQYF.